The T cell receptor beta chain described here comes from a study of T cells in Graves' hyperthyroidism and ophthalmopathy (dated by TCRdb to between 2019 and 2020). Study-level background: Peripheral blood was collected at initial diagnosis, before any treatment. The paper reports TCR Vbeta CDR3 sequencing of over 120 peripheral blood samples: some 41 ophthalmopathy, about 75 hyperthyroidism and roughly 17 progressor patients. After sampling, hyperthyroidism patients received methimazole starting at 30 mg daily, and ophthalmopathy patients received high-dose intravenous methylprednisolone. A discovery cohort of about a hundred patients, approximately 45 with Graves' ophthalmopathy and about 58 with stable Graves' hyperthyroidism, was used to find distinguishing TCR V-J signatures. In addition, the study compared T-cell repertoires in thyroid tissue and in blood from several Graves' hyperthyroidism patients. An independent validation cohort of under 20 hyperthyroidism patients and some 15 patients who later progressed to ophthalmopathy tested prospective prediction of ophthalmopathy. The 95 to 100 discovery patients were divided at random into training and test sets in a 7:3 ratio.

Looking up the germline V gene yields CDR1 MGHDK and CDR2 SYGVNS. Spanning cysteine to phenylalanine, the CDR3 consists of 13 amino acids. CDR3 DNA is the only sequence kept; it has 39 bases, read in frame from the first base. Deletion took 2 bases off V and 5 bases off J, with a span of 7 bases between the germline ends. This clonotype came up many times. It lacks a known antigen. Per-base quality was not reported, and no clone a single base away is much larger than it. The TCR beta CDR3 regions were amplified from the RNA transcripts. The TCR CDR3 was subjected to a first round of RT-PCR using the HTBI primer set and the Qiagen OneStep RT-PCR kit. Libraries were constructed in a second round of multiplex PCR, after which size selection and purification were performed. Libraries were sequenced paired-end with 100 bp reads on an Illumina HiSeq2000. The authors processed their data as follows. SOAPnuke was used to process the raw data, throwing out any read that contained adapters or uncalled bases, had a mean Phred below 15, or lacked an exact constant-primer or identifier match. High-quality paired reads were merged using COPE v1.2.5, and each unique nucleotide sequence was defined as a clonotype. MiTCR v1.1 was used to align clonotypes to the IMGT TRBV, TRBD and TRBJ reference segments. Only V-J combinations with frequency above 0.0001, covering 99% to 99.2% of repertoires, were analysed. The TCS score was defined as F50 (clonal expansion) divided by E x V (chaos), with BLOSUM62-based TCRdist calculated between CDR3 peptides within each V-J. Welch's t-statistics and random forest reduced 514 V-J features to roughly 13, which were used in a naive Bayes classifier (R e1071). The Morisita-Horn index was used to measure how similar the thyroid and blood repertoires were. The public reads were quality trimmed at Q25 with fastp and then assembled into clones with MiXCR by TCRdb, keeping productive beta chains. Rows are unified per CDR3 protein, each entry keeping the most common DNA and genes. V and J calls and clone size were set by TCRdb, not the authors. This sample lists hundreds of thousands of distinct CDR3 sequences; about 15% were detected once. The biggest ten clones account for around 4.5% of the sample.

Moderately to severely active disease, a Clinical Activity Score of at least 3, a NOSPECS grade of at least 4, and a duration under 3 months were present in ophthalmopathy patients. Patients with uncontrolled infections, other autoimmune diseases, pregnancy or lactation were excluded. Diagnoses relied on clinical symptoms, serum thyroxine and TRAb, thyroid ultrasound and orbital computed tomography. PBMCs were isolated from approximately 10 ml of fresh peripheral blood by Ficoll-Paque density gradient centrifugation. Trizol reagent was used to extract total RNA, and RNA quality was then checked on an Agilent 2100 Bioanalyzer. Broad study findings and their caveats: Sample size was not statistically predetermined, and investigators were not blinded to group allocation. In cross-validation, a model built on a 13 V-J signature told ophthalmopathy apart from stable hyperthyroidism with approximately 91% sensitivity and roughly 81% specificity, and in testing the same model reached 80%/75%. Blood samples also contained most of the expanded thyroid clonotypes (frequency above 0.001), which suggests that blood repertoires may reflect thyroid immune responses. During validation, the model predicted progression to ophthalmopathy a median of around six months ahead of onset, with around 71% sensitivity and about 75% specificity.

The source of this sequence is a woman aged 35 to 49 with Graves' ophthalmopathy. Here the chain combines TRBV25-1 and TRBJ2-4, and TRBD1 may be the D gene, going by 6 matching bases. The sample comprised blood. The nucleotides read TGTGCCAGCAGTGAAGAGGGGGAAAACATTCAGTACTTC. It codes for CASSEEGENIQYF.